The 14 T cell receptor beta chains below all came from one sample that was sequenced in a study of PD-1 blockade in classical Hodgkin lymphoma. TCRdb keeps only in-frame clones here, not all; method: immunoSEQ multiplex PCR. The sample has approximately 30,000 clones, around three quarters seen once; the top ten hold about 3.6%. Documented time point: cycle 4 day 1 (C4D1), after 6 weeks of nivolumab. Each patient experienced a relapse that followed autologous stem cell transplantation, and brentuximab vedotin exposure varied. The sample was peripheral blood mononuclear cells (PBMCs), taken before the fourth cycle of nivolumab. The receptors were sampled from a human donor with classical Hodgkin lymphoma.

This clone was picked up a small number of times. The rearrangement links TRBV19 to TRBJ1-2; TRBD1 agrees at 11 bases. The CDR3 totals 16 residues. The V gene end was trimmed by 3 bases and the J gene end by 4 bases; junction bases not matched to a gene: 7. Germline V CDR1 and CDR2: LNHDA, SQIVND (reference sequence). As DNA, the CDR3 is TGTGCCAGTAGTATTGATCGGGACAGGGGGGTCTATGGCTACACCTTC. This translates into CASSIDRDRGVYGYTF.

This chain links TRBV19 with TRBJ2-3; D might be TRBD1 or TRBD2, each matching 8 bases. The V gene's germline CDR1 is LNHDA and CDR2 SQIVND (reference sequence). V lost 4 bases to trimming and J lost 6 bases, with 17 bases between them. The CDR3 loop spans 15 amino acids. This CDR3 is CASSTPGGGRDTQYF. In DNA, the CDR3 is TGTGCCAGTAGTACCCCAGGGGGCGGGAGGGATACGCAGTATTTT. The full variable domain, rest sourced from reference TRBV19 and TRBJ2-3, is DGGITQSPKYLFRKEGQNVTLSCEQNLNHDAMYWYRQDPGQGLRLIYYSQIVNDFQKGDIAEGYSVSREKKESFPLTVTSAQKNPTAFYLCASSTPGGGRDTQYFGPGTRLTVL.

This clone occurred a few times. The chain is built from TRBV5-6 and TRBJ1-3, with D unresolved. Per germline, CDR1 SGHDT and CDR2 YYEEEE. The CDR3 is made up of 13 amino acids. Trimming pared 5 bases from V and 4 bases from J, leaving 10 bases between. The CDR3 DNA follows: TGTGCCAGCAGGTTCAGAGCCGGAAACACCATATATTTT. Its protein product is CASRFRAGNTIYF.

V is TRBV6-5 and J is TRBJ1-2; TRBD1 matches 7 bases. This CDR3 spans 13 amino acids. Germline CDR1 is MNHEY and CDR2 is SVGAGI. The trim removed 6 bases at V and 0 bases at J, leaving 1 base unmatched. The CDR3 here is CASRRGPNYGYTF. The CDR3, as DNA: TGTGCCAGCAGAAGGGGGCCTAACTATGGCTACACCTTC.

V gene TRBV2 combines with J gene TRBJ1-5; 7 bases align to TRBD1. V dropped 5 bases and J dropped 6; count of bases not matched to a gene: 7. The germline gives CDR1 SNHLY, CDR2 FYNNEI. CDR3 length equals 14 residues. CDR3 coding DNA: TGTGCCAGCAGTAACAGGGGAGGAAGTCAGCCCCAGCATTTT. This codes for CASSNRGGSQPQHF.

This chain joins TRBV2 and TRBJ1-2; D is perhaps TRBD1 (6 bases). Germline loops: CDR1 SNHLY, CDR2 FYNNEI. The CDR3 has 14 residues. V dropped 6 bases and J dropped 2 bases, with 13 bases sitting between them. The DNA of the CDR3 is TGTGCCAGCAGCGGCTCACAGGGAAACTATGGCTACACCTTC. Translating it yields CASSGSQGNYGYTF.

The rearrangement links TRBV15 to TRBJ2-7, with 12 bases aligning to TRBD2. The CDR3 covers 16 residues. V lost 2 bases, J lost 5 bases, and 7 bases stayed unmatched. CDR1 is LNHNV, CDR2 YYDKDF, per germline (reference sequence). The DNA of the CDR3 is TGTGCCACCAGCAGAATAGGACTAGCGGGACCTGACGAGCAGTACTTC. Its protein product is CATSRIGLAGPDEQYF.

The chain employs TRBV6-1 and TRBJ2-3; 7 bases map to TRBD2. Germline trimming cut 2 bases from V and 2 bases from J; bases unmatched to any gene: 7. The CDR3 length is 16 residues. Germline values: CDR1 MNHNS, CDR2 SASEGT. CDR3 in amino acids: CASSEWGTTITDTQYF. CDR3 bases: TGTGCCAGCAGTGAATGGGGGACTACAATCACAGATACGCAGTATTTT.

The rearrangement links TRBV30 to TRBJ2-1; 13 bases are a match to TRBD2. The J segment lost 13 bases and the V segment lost 4 bases, leaving 4 bases of the junction unmatched. The CDR3 runs 12 residues. Germline V gene data show CDR1 as GTSNPN and CDR2 as SVGIG (reference sequence). For the CDR3, the DNA is TGTGCCTGGACGGGACTAGCGGGGTTTCAGTTCTTC. This gives the protein CAWTGLAGFQFF.

The gene calls are TRBV4-3 and TRBJ1-1; 7 positions match TRBD1. V lost 4 bases, J lost 5 bases, and 7 bases stayed unmatched. There are 14 residues in the CDR3. Germline assignment: CDR1 LGHNA and CDR2 YSLEER. CDR3 bases: TGCGCCAGCAGCCCTGGGACAGTTGGGACTGAAGCTTTCTTT. Its protein is CASSPGTVGTEAFF.

This sequence joins TRBV7-3 and TRBJ2-1, with 7 bases matching TRBD1. Germline values: CDR1 SGHTA, CDR2 FQGTGA. This CDR3 comprises 16 residues. V trimming: 5 bases; J trimming: 6 bases; junction bases outside the gene matches: 13. The CDR3 reads CASSTDREAAGNEQFF. CDR3 nucleotide sequence: TGTGCCAGCAGCACTGACAGGGAAGCCGCCGGCAATGAGCAGTTCTTC. The complete variable domain, with remaining parts taken from reference TRBV7-3 and TRBJ2-1, reads GAGVSQTPSNKVTEKGKYVELRCDPISGHTALYWYRQSLGQGPEFLIYFQGTGAADDSGLPNDRFFAVRPEGSVSTLKIQRTERGDSAVYLCASSTDREAAGNEQFFGPGTRLTVL.

The chain recombines TRBV6-6 with TRBJ2-2; 9 bases align to TRBD1. V gave up 2 bases and J gave up 4 bases; unmatched junction bases: 5. Germline CDR1 is MNHNY and CDR2 is SVGAGI (reference sequence). CDR3 length: 16 residues. CDR3 bases: TGTGCCAGCAGTTACCATACAGGGGGCCGCACCGGGGAGCTGTTTTTT. It encodes CASSYHTGGRTGELFF.

V usage is TRBV6-6 and J usage is TRBJ2-7; TRBD1 might be the D (6 bases). The CDR3 totals 12 residues. Germline V gives CDR1 MNHNY, CDR2 SVGAGI (reference sequence). The V and J ends lost 8 bases and 4 bases respectively, with 12 bases between them. The CDR3: CASCTGIYEQYF. CDR3 coding DNA: TGTGCCAGCTGTACAGGGATTTACGAGCAGTACTTC.

The rearrangement joins TRBV30 to TRBJ2-3, with 7 bases lining up with TRBD1. CDR3 length equals 14 residues. CDR1 and CDR2 from the germline V gene are GTSNPN and SVGIG (reference sequence). V shed 2 bases and J 5 bases; nucleotides not matched to a gene: 7. The CDR3 region is CAWSSTGAEDTQYF. In DNA, the CDR3 is TGTGCCTGGAGTTCAACAGGGGCGGAAGATACGCAGTATTTT.